Given below is one TCR beta chain in context. Its antigen is not known. The entry originates in a study of identical twins. Study-level points and caveats: Conclusions leaned on cross-sectional statistical analysis and did not track the same donors over time.

TCRdb re-called the 5' RACE reads with MiXCR, one entry per CDR3 protein. Altogether 650,000 to 750,000 distinct CDR3 sequences are present, about 20% being singletons, with the ten largest covering about 4.3%. V dropped 6 bases and J dropped 8 bases, with 17 bases sitting between them. The CDR3 sequence is 15 residues long. These data also formed part of another study, on T cells expressing NK-cell markers.

Sequenced input: PBMCs. The chain recombines TRBV12-3 or TRBV12-4 with TRBJ1-6; D is perhaps TRBD1 (6 bases). This clonotype was sampled from a young woman in good health. The CDR3 DNA reads TGTGCCAGCAGACCTCGTCTGGGGGCGGATTCACCCCTCCACTTT. This codes for CASRPRLGADSPLHF.